This TCR beta chain was recovered during a study of blood T cells in healthy people across ages. Notes on the study in general: Getting older went along with TCR beta diversity per million T cells dropping roughly linearly.

A second PCR of 7 to 11 cycles used a sample-barcoded 5' primer and a J-beta primer mix. Every sample gave at least 2.5 million paired-end reads containing CDR3. MiXCR was run by TCRdb on the 5' RACE reads, yielding one entry per CDR3 protein. Seen here are hundreds of thousands of distinct CDR3 sequences, roughly 64% observed once, and the top ten hold approximately 20%. Germline loops: CDR1 ENHRY, CDR2 SYGVKD. The CDR3 is 22 amino acids. Comment on this clonotype: Its antigen is still unknown. One junction end disagrees with the germline gene, perhaps due to a read error.

The receptor comes from a man between 25 and 39 years old in good health. The specimen sequenced was blood. The V and J genes are TRBV10-3 and TRBJ2-1, with 10 positions matching TRBD2. This chain's CDR3 is CAVSESDTGTPLAGVGYNEQFF. The CDR3, as DNA: TGTGCCGTCAGTGAGTCCGACACCGGGACACCCCTAGCGGGAGTTGGGTACAATGAGCAGTTCTTC.